Detailed here is one T cell receptor beta chain. Its antigen remains unidentified. At the DNA level, this CDR3 is encoded by other sequences in the same sample as well. This entry comes from a study of cytomegalovirus exposure and HLA in healthy donors. The germline CDR1 and CDR2 sequences are MNHEY and SVGAGI. V trimming: 6 bases; J trimming: 1 base; junction bases outside the gene matches: 6. This CDR3 has 15 residues. Use of 60 Vbeta and 13 Jbeta primers characterized the PCR. Data came from immunoSEQ multiplex PCR; TCRdb stores just in-frame clones and leaves some out. In the table there are some 89,000 clones, 78% of which are singletons. Study-wide results and limits: Common viral pathogens were later found to be apparently linked to several of the most significant clusters. Reported results showed that the classifier diagnosed cytomegalovirus status with high specificity and sensitivity. Later on, analysis showed that most CMV-associated TCR beta chains appeared to be HLA-restricted.

Sequenced: PBMCs. The sequence came from a woman in her forties in good health and CMV-seropositive. The V and J genes are TRBV6-5 and TRBJ2-3; 8 bases are shared with TRBD2. CDR3 sequence reads: CASRSGLAGTDTQYF. The CDR3 DNA follows: TGTGCCAGCAGGTCAGGACTAGCCGGCACAGATACGCAGTATTTT.